Below are 5 T cell receptor beta chains sequenced from a single sample in a study of T-cell reconstitution after alpha-beta-depleted transplantation in children. It was with unique molecular identifiers that the TCRbeta library was prepared. From the PCR reads, TCRdb called clonotypes with MiXCR, one entry per CDR3 protein. The sample yields over 550,000 distinct CDR3 sequences, more than 9% seen once. The sample consisted of PBMCs from the stem cell graft donor, taken from the stem cell graft. These receptors were obtained from a human donor who donated a stem cell graft to a child with acute myeloid leukemia.

This rearrangement joins TRBV20-1 to TRBJ2-7; D may match TRBD1 or TRBD2 (5 bases each). V lost 3 bases and J 2 bases, leaving 14 bases between the germline ends. This CDR3 has 14 residues. Germline CDR1 and CDR2: DFQATT and SNEGSKA (reference sequence). The CDR3: CSASGTLPAYEQYF. In nucleotides, the CDR3 is TGCAGTGCTAGTGGGACCCTACCGGCCTACGAGCAGTACTTC.

The CDR3 loop is CSVVLSSNEPQHF. CDR3 DNA: TGCAGCGTTGTCTTGTCCAGCAACGAGCCCCAGCATTTT. The chain recombines TRBV29-1 with TRBJ1-5; D remains unclear. Germline-derived CDR1 and CDR2 are SQVTM and ANQGSEA. V lost 4 bases to trimming and J lost 8 bases, with 15 bases between them. The CDR3 consists of 13 residues.

Many counts were recorded for this clonotype. V gene TRBV7-2 combines with J gene TRBJ2-3; unclear D gene. The CDR3 spans 15 residues. Trimming took 1 base from V and 0 from J, leaving 8 bases between them. Germline V CDR1 and CDR2: SGHTA, FQGNSA. In DNA form, the CDR3 reads TGTGCCAGCAGCTTAGGGTACCTAAGCACAGATACGCAGTATTTT. As protein: CASSLGYLSTDTQYF.

There are many counts of this clonotype. The CDR3 loop reads CASSQERGRNYEQYF. CDR3 bases: TGCGCCAGCAGCCAGGAGAGGGGGCGGAACTACGAGCAGTACTTC. The rearrangement uses TRBV5-1 and TRBJ2-7, with 7 bases matching TRBD1. The V gene end was trimmed by 4 bases and the J gene end by 3 bases; junction bases not matched to a gene: 10. The CDR3 totals 15 residues. Looked up from germline, CDR1 is SGHRS and CDR2 is YFSETQ. The full variable domain, in which reference TRBV5-1 and TRBJ2-7 provide the parts outside the CDR3, is KAGVTQTPRYLIKTRGQQVTLSCSPISGHRSVSWYQQTPGQGLQFLFEYFSETQRNKGNFPGRFSGRQFSNSRSEMNVSTLELGDSALYLCASSQERGRNYEQYFGPGTRLTVT.

This clonotype was picked up a small number of times. The V gene is TRBV19, the J gene TRBJ2-4; D is uncertain. Trimming removed 5 bases at V and 4 bases at J, with 12 bases between. CDR1 LNHDA and CDR2 SQIVND come from the germline V gene (reference sequence). The CDR3 is 14 residues long. Here the CDR3 reads CASSLSGLKNIQYF. The CDR3, as DNA: TGTGCCAGTAGTCTATCCGGGCTGAAAAACATTCAGTACTTC.